Shown below are 16 T cell receptor beta chains from a single sample sequenced in a study of T-cell reconstitution after alpha-beta-depleted transplantation in children (dated by TCRdb to 2016 to 2018). Library prep was done by PCR. The instrument was an Illumina HiSeq 2500. TCR libraries were prepared with molecular barcoding, using unique molecular identifiers to normalize TCRbeta repertoire quantification. Using fastp at Q25 and MiXCR, TCRdb reprocessed the public reads and kept productive beta chains. Every CDR3 protein is listed once, alongside the most common genes and DNA of its rows. This sample comprises hundreds of thousands of distinct CDR3 sequences, around 10% of them detected only once. Roughly 7% of the sample is in the top ten clones. Explained via the paper, the treatment or condition label denotes: allogeneic hematopoietic cell transplantation with graft depleted of TCRalphabeta T cells and CD19 B cells.

The sequenced sample was PBMCs, obtained before TCRalphabeta/CD19-depleted stem cell transplant. These receptors originate from a boy younger than two with acute myeloid leukemia, due to receive a stem cell transplant.

This clonotype was observed at least ten times. This chain connects TRBV29-1 to TRBJ2-5, with D possibly being TRBD2 (5 bases). Germline V gene data show CDR1 as SQVTM and CDR2 as ANQGSEA. Trimming stripped 4 bases from V and 4 bases from J, with 7 bases between. The CDR3 is 11 amino acids. CDR3 residues: CSVAGVETQYF. The CDR3 DNA sequence: TGCAGCGTTGCCGGGGTAGAGACCCAGTACTTC.

This clonotype was counted many times. The chain links TRBV12-3 or TRBV12-4 to TRBJ2-5, with TRBD1 identical over 7 bases. CDR3 size: 14 residues. The trim removed 6 bases at V and 4 bases at J, leaving 8 bases unmatched. The CDR3 region has the DNA TGTGCCAGCAGCTACACGAGGGGGCTAGAGACCCAGTACTTC. Translated: CASSYTRGLETQYF.

This clonotype was picked up many times. V usage is TRBV28 and J usage is TRBJ2-2; D is unclear. Germline V gene data show CDR1 as MDHEN and CDR2 as SYDVKM. V was shortened by 2 bases and J by 5 bases, with 3 bases between the two germline ends. This CDR3 has 12 residues. As DNA, the CDR3 is TGTGCCAGCAGTTTACAGACCGGGGAGCTGTTTTTT. Its protein is CASSLQTGELFF.

This clonotype was seen at least ten times. The chain is built from TRBV11-1 and TRBJ2-1, with 7 bases identical to TRBD2. After removal of 3 bases from V and 8 bases from J, the junction contained 7 bases not matched to a gene. The CDR3 loop spans 14 amino acids. Germline CDR1 reads SGHAT; CDR2 reads FQDESV (reference sequence). The CDR3 protein is CASSFTSGIYEQFF. The DNA of the CDR3 is TGTGCCAGCAGCTTTACAAGCGGGATCTATGAGCAGTTCTTC.

This clonotype was counted many times. The V call is TRBV7-8, the J call TRBJ2-7, with 8 bases identical to TRBD1. This CDR3 spans 13 amino acids. V lost 5 bases, J lost 6 bases, and 6 bases stayed unmatched. The germline V gene has CDR1 SGHVS and CDR2 FQNEAQ. CDR3 region: CASSLSGGSEQYF. The CDR3 DNA is TGTGCCAGCAGCCTCTCAGGGGGCAGCGAGCAGTACTTC.

This clonotype occurred many times. This chain joins TRBV5-4 and TRBJ2-2; D might be TRBD1 (5 bases). Trimming left V 2 bases short and J 5 bases short, with 10 bases between. The V gene's germline CDR1 is SGHNT and CDR2 YYREEE (reference sequence). The CDR3 consists of 14 residues. The DNA of the CDR3 is TGTGCCAGCAGCTTTGACAGCAGGACCGGGGAGCTGTTTTTT. This encodes CASSFDSRTGELFF.

About this clonotype: A junction end diverges from the germline sequence, so it may reflect a read error. The CDR3 nucleotides are TGTGCCGGCAGTTTTCTAGGCAGTTACGAGCAGTACTTC. Its protein is CAGSFLGSYEQYF. The chain links TRBV12-3 or TRBV12-4 to TRBJ2-7, with D uncertain. The CDR3 covers 13 residues.

This clonotype appeared once. A much larger clone lies one base from this, so it may be a read error. The V call is TRBV5-5, the J call TRBJ2-2; no reliable D call. Trimming pared 0 bases from V and 3 bases from J, leaving 6 bases between. The CDR3 spans 14 residues. Germline V gene data show CDR1 as SGHKS and CDR2 as YYEKEE (reference sequence). The CDR3 DNA reads as TGTGCCAGCAGCTTGGACGTGCACACCGGGGAGCTGTTTTTT. Translated, it gives CASSLDVHTGELFF.

This clonotype has ten or more counts. V and J are TRBV15 and TRBJ2-7; D unresolved. With 0 bases removed from V and 5 bases from J, the gap between germline ends came to 14 bases. Germline V gene lookup returns CDR1 LNHNV and CDR2 YYDKDF (reference sequence). This CDR3 has 15 residues. In nucleotides, the CDR3 is TGTGCCACCAGCAGAGATCATCCGGGCGTCGACGAGCAGTACTTC. Protein product: CATSRDHPGVDEQYF.

This clonotype appeared many times. This chain connects TRBV6-2 or TRBV6-3 to TRBJ2-1; D is possibly TRBD1 (7 bases). Germline CDR1 MNHEY, CDR2 SVGEGT. The CDR3 is made up of 16 amino acids. The V gene lost 4 bases and the J gene lost 1 base, with 14 bases spanning the gap. The CDR3 bases are TGTGCCAGCAGTTCCTACAGGGGAGGATCCTACAATGAGCAGTTCTTC. Its translation is CASSSYRGGSYNEQFF.

This clonotype was recorded many times. The gene calls are TRBV20-1 and TRBJ2-5, with D perhaps TRBD2 (6 bases). V was pared by 0 bases and J by 5 bases, with 25 bases between. Germline CDR1 is DFQATT and CDR2 is SNEGSKA (reference sequence). CDR3 length equals 18 residues. The DNA of the CDR3 is TGCAGTGCTAGAGATTTCGGAGGGACTTTTACGAACTGGGAGACCCAGTACTTC. Translation gives CSARDFGGTFTNWETQYF.

In its sample, this clonotype was seen a few times. The V call is TRBV9, the J call TRBJ2-2; D is unclear. The ends were cut back, 0 bases at V and 7 bases at J, with 7 bases in the middle. The V gene's germline CDR1 is SGDLS and CDR2 YYNGEE. CDR3 length: 13 amino acids. CDR3 coding DNA: TGTGCCAGCAGCGTAGATATCAGCGGGGAGCTGTTTTTT. Its translation: CASSVDISGELFF.

Many counts were recorded for this clonotype. The chain joins TRBV20-1 to TRBJ1-5, with 7 bases matching TRBD1. The CDR3 loop spans 13 amino acids. Germline V lookup: CDR1 DFQATT, CDR2 SNEGSKA (reference sequence). The ends lost 5 bases at V and 5 bases at J; junction bases unmatched: 6. Written as DNA, the CDR3 is TGCAGTGCTGGAGGGGGCTCGGATCAGCCCCAGCATTTT. This sequence encodes CSAGGGSDQPQHF.

This clonotype has a count of ten or more. The chain links TRBV28 to TRBJ2-2; D possibly matches TRBD1 or TRBD2 (6 bases each). Looked up from germline, CDR1 is MDHEN and CDR2 is SYDVKM. The CDR3 extends over 17 amino acids. V lost 6 bases, J lost 9 bases, and 26 bases lay in between. The CDR3 here is CASSPILAAPGAWELFF. In DNA form, the CDR3 reads TGTGCCAGCAGCCCCATTCTGGCCGCGCCGGGGGCATGGGAGCTGTTTTTT.

This clonotype was detected many times. The rearrangement links TRBV20-1 to TRBJ2-7, with a weak D call TRBD2 (5 bases). The CDR3 totals 14 residues. Germline V CDR1 and CDR2: DFQATT, SNEGSKA (reference sequence). With 0 bases removed from V and 1 base from J, the gap between germline ends came to 10 bases. The CDR3, as DNA: TGCAGTGCTAGAGAAGGGAGCGGTTCCTACGAGCAGTACTTC. Residues: CSAREGSGSYEQYF.

This clonotype was seen ten or more times. The rearrangement joins TRBV11-1 to TRBJ2-1; D possibly corresponds to TRBD2 (5 bases). The CDR3 is made up of 17 amino acids. From germline, CDR1 is SGHAT and CDR2 FQDESV (reference sequence). V shed 0 bases and J shed 6 bases, with 18 bases lying between them. CDR3 DNA: TGTGCCAGCAGCTTAGCCTTCGGACTTTCTTCAAGCAATGAGCAGTTCTTC. The encoded protein is CASSLAFGLSSSNEQFF.